The sequence of this T cell receptor (beta chain) was determined in a study of blood T cell repertoires in COVID-19. The table came from immunoSEQ multiplex PCR; TCRdb's copy has only in-frame clones and leaves some out. This table holds 140,000 to 150,000 clones, around four fifths found once. Participants came from about 24 US areas, aged roughly 18 to 95 years. There are 16 residues in the CDR3. Trimming cost V 10 bases and J 0 bases; bases outside gene matches: 11. CDR1 and CDR2 (germline): LNHDA, SQIVND (reference sequence). This TCR was sampled from a woman aged 45-65 years with acute COVID-19. The sequenced material came from PBMCs or T cells enriched from blood (not recorded which). This chain connects TRBV19 to TRBJ2-7; 11 bases align to TRBD2. The CDR3: CATKVETSGSSYEQYF. In nucleotides, the CDR3 is TGTGCCACCAAGGTAGAAACTAGCGGGAGCTCCTACGAGCAGTACTTC.